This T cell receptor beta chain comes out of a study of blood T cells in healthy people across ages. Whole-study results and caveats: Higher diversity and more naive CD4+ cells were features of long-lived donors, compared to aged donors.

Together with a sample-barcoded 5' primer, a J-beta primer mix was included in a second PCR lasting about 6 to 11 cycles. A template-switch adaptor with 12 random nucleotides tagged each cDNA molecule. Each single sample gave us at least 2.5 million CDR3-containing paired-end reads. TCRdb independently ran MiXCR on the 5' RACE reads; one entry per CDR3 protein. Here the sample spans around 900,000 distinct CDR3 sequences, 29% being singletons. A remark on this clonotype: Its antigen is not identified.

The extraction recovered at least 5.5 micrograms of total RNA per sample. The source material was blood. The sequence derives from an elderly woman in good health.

This chain's CDR3 is CSAPRTGTGYTEAFF. The CDR3 bases are TGCAGTGCTCCCAGGACAGGGACCGGGTACACTGAAGCTTTCTTT. The chain employs TRBV20-1 and TRBJ1-1; 8 nucleotides line up with TRBD1. J gave up 3 bases and V 5 bases, and 11 bases lay outside the gene matches. The CDR3 is made up of 15 amino acids. The V gene's germline CDR1 is DFQATT and CDR2 SNEGSKA (reference sequence).